The entry below gives a single TCR beta chain sequence along with its context. As yet, its antigen is unknown. Each CDR3 protein gets one entry after TCRdb re-called the 5' RACE reads with MiXCR. The sample holds approximately 530,000 distinct CDR3 sequences, around 20% seen once. Each donor was a healthy Caucasian. This specimen comes from a study of identical twins. General study findings and limits: The models systematically underestimated how much out-of-frame TCR alpha was shared in monozygotic twins. Findings depended on cross-sectional statistics rather than tracking the same donors. The study found excess low generation probability among twin-shared out-of-frame alpha sequences.

The CDR3 length is 18 residues. Germline CDR1 and CDR2: DFQATT and SNEGSKA (reference sequence). The V gene end was trimmed by 0 bases and the J gene end by 1 base; junction bases not matched to a gene: 7. These sequences were also reported in another study, on yellow fever vaccine responses in identical twins.

The TCR was taken from a woman aged 18-29 years in good health. Sequenced sample: CD4+ T cells sorted from blood. V gene TRBV20-1 combines with J gene TRBJ2-6; the match to TRBD2 covers 9 bases. For the CDR3, the DNA is TGCAGTGCTAGAGATCGGAGACTAGCGGAGTCTGGGGCCAACGTCCTGACTTTC. Protein: CSARDRRLAESGANVLTF.